The 30 T cell receptor beta chains below come from one sample, sequenced in a study of T-cell reconstitution after alpha-beta-depleted transplantation in children. A TCRbeta library incorporating unique molecular identifiers was prepared. TCRdb analysed the PCR reads with MiXCR anew, one entry per CDR3 protein. Of approximately 650,000 distinct CDR3 sequences listed, approximately 14% are singletons. The specimen comprised PBMCs, sampled before TCRalphabeta/CD19-depleted stem cell transplant. These receptors originate from a girl aged 2 to 9 with congenital amegakaryocytic thrombocytopenia, due to receive a stem cell transplant.

This clonotype has ten or more counts. The V call is TRBV7-3, the J call TRBJ2-5, with 9 bases matching TRBD1. CDR3 length equals 15 residues. CDR1 SGHTA and CDR2 FQGTGA come from the germline V gene. Unmatched junction bases numbered 7, after V lost 3 bases and J lost 5 bases. In DNA form, the CDR3 reads TGTGCCAGCAGCTTTGCCGGGACAGGGTCCGAGACCCAGTACTTC. Amino acids: CASSFAGTGSETQYF.

V gene TRBV29-1 combines with J gene TRBJ2-1; 7 bases line up with TRBD1. Per germline, CDR1 SQVTM and CDR2 ANQGSEA. This CDR3 contains 16 residues. After removal of 0 bases from V and 4 bases from J, the junction contained 9 bases not matched to a gene. CDR3 region: CSVEDSTGVEYNEQFF. DNA for the CDR3: TGCAGCGTTGAAGATAGTACAGGGGTCGAGTACAATGAGCAGTTCTTC.

This clonotype appeared many times. The chain has TRBV10-2 and TRBJ2-3; TRBD2 is a possible D gene (6 bases). The CDR3 sequence is 15 residues long. V dropped 2 bases and J dropped 4 bases, with 13 bases sitting between them. Germline V gives CDR1 WSHSY, CDR2 SAAADI. CDR3 region: CASSEIGGDADTQYF. CDR3 sequence (DNA): TGCGCCAGCAGTGAGATTGGCGGGGACGCAGATACGCAGTATTTT.

In this sample, this clonotype turned up a few times. This sequence joins TRBV5-1 and TRBJ1-1; D not resolved. The V and J ends lost 0 bases and 4 bases respectively, with 10 bases between them. Germline V gene lookup returns CDR1 SGHRS and CDR2 YFSETQ. This CDR3 region has 14 residues. CDR3 coding DNA: TGCGCCAGCAGCTTGGAATCCAGGCCCACTGAAGCTTTCTTT. This codes for CASSLESRPTEAFF. Together with reference TRBV5-1 and TRBJ1-1, the CDR3 gives the full variable domain: KAGVTQTPRYLIKTRGQQVTLSCSPISGHRSVSWYQQTPGQGLQFLFEYFSETQRNKGNFPGRFSGRQFSNSRSEMNVSTLELGDSALYLCASSLESRPTEAFFGQGTRLTVV.

This chain uses TRBV7-6 with TRBJ2-7; D perhaps matches TRBD2 (6 bases). The CDR3 extends over 16 amino acids. The germline V gene has CDR1 SGHVS and CDR2 FNYEAQ. The V end was cut by 2 bases, the J end by 3 bases, with 17 bases between. The CDR3 nucleotides are TGTGCCAGCAGCTTAATTTTCGGGCAGGGAGGCTACGAGCAGTACTTC. This codes for CASSLIFGQGGYEQYF.

This clonotype was seen repeatedly, ten times or more. The J gene is TRBJ2-1, the V gene TRBV5-1; 8 bases line up with TRBD2. V was clipped by 3 bases and J by 8 bases; unmatched bases: 7. CDR1 and CDR2 (germline): SGHRS, YFSETQ. The length of the CDR3 is 14 residues. The CDR3 sequence is CASSYIAGSDEQFF. The DNA for the CDR3 is TGCGCCAGCAGCTATATAGCGGGATCAGATGAGCAGTTCTTC.

This clonotype was found a few times. The J gene is TRBJ2-1, the V gene TRBV7-2, with TRBD2 matching over 10 bases. Per the germline V gene, CDR1 is SGHTA and CDR2 is FQGNSA. With V trimmed by 2 bases and J by 8 bases, 9 bases remained unmatched. CDR3 length: 16 amino acids. The CDR3 DNA is TGTGCCAGCAGCTTATTCTCCCTAGCGGGAGCGGATGAGCAGTTCTTC. Amino acid sequence: CASSLFSLAGADEQFF.

This clonotype was counted at least ten times. The gene calls are TRBV4-1 and TRBJ2-7; a weak D match, TRBD2 (6 bases). The germline CDR1 and CDR2 sequences are MGHRA and YSYEKL. CDR3 length: 14 residues. The V and J ends lost 3 bases and 0 bases respectively, with 9 bases between them. The CDR3 spells CASSHLAHSYEQYF. The CDR3 coding sequence is TGCGCCAGCAGCCATCTAGCGCACTCCTACGAGCAGTACTTC.

This clonotype was counted ten times or more. V gene TRBV3-1 combines with J gene TRBJ2-5, with no clear D. Trimming stripped 1 base from V and 5 bases from J, with 11 bases between. The CDR3 covers 14 residues. Germline CDR1 LGHDT, CDR2 YNNKEL (reference sequence). The CDR3 is CASSQGNSQETQYF. CDR3 sequence (DNA): TGTGCCAGCAGCCAAGGGAACTCCCAGGAGACCCAGTACTTC.

This clonotype was recorded many times. This rearrangement joins TRBV15 to TRBJ2-7; D may be TRBD2 (5 bases). The CDR3 totals 14 residues. Trimming stripped 0 bases from V and 6 bases from J, with 12 bases between. Germline V gene lookup returns CDR1 LNHNV and CDR2 YYDKDF (reference sequence). The CDR3 sequence is CATSRDLTGSEQYF. The DNA for the CDR3 is TGTGCCACCAGCAGAGATCTTACGGGATCCGAGCAGTACTTC.

Many counts were recorded for this clonotype. The V gene is TRBV11-1, the J gene TRBJ2-3, with 10 bases aligning to TRBD2. Germline CDR1 is SGHAT and CDR2 is FQDESV (reference sequence). J gave up 1 base and V 3 bases, and 10 bases lay outside the gene matches. The CDR3 is 18 amino acids. The CDR3, as DNA: TGTGCCAGCAGCTTTTCCACTAGCGGGACTTGGGGCACAGATACGCAGTATTTT. The encoded protein is CASSFSTSGTWGTDTQYF.

This clonotype was detected many times. The chain links TRBV29-1 to TRBJ2-7, with D perhaps matching TRBD1 or TRBD2 (7 bases each). Per germline, CDR1 SQVTM and CDR2 ANQGSEA. The CDR3 totals 13 residues. Trimming shortened V by 6 bases and J by 5 bases, and 17 bases separated the two germline ends. CDR3 in DNA: TGCAGCGTCAGGGGGGGGCTGAGCCACGAGCAGTACTTC. Amino acids: CSVRGGLSHEQYF.

This chain's CDR3 is CASSQEASGHLFNEQFF. The DNA for the CDR3 is TGTGCCAGCAGCCAAGAGGCTAGCGGGCACCTTTTTAATGAGCAGTTCTTC. The J gene is TRBJ2-1, the V gene TRBV14; 8 nucleotides agree with TRBD2. V shed 0 bases and J 7 bases; nucleotides not matched to a gene: 11. The CDR3 is made up of 17 amino acids. Germline CDR1 reads SGHDN; CDR2 reads FVKESK.

This clonotype was seen many times. The chain joins TRBV21-1 to TRBJ2-7; the table gives TRBD2 as D, unverified against the DNA. TRBV21-1 is classified as a pseudogene. CDR3 length: 19 amino acids. CDR3 protein: CASSPMPPGLAGKGYEQYF. For the CDR3, the DNA is TGTGCCAGCAGCCCAATGCCCCCGGGACTAGCGGGAAAAGGCTACGAGCAGTACTTC.

The V call is TRBV10-1, the J call TRBJ2-1, with D tentatively TRBD1 or TRBD2 (5 bases each). V was clipped by 5 bases and J by 9 bases, with 14 bases between them. The germline V gene has CDR1 WNHNN and CDR2 SYGVQD (reference sequence). The CDR3 is 13 residues long. The CDR3 DNA is TGCGCCAGCAGTCCCGGGACGCCGGGTGAGCAGTTCTTC. As protein: CASSPGTPGEQFF.

This clonotype showed up many times. This chain joins TRBV20-1 and TRBJ1-1; 9 bases align to TRBD1. With 3 bases clipped from V and 4 bases from J, the junction kept 6 bases outside the gene matches. CDR3 length: 14 residues. Germline V CDR1 and CDR2: DFQATT, SNEGSKA (reference sequence). CDR3 in amino acids: CSAREDRGVTEAFF. CDR3 nucleotide sequence: TGCAGTGCTAGGGAGGACAGGGGAGTCACTGAAGCTTTCTTT.

In its sample, this clonotype was seen once. A junction end diverges from the germline sequence, so it may reflect a read error. V usage is TRBV5-1 and J usage is TRBJ1-2; D not certain. CDR3 length: 13 residues. Looked up from germline, CDR1 is SGHRS and CDR2 is YFSETQ. The CDR3 DNA sequence: TGCGCCAGCAGCTTGGGCAGTAACTATGGCCACACCTTC. Translation gives CASSLGSNYGHTF.

This clonotype was seen at least ten times. The chain combines TRBV15 with TRBJ2-2; D is undetermined. The ends were cut back, 1 base at V and 5 bases at J, with 11 bases in the middle. The germline gives CDR1 LNHNV, CDR2 YYDKDF (reference sequence). CDR3 length: 15 residues. The CDR3 DNA sequence: TGTGCCACCAGCAGAGTTAACCTTTTTACCGGGGAGCTGTTTTTT. Protein sequence: CATSRVNLFTGELFF.

This chain connects TRBV5-1 to TRBJ1-2, with D uncertain. Between the trimmed V and J ends, which lost 0 bases and 0 bases, there was a span of 9 bases. The CDR3 runs to 15 residues. Germline loops: CDR1 SGHRS, CDR2 YFSETQ. The CDR3 sequence: CASSLGAGANYGYTF. CDR3 in DNA: TGCGCCAGCAGCTTGGGCGCCGGAGCTAACTATGGCTACACCTTC.

This clonotype was seen at least ten times. The junction departs from the called germline gene at one end, perhaps through a read error. The chain links TRBV2 to TRBJ2-5, with TRBD2 identical over 8 bases. Germline CDR1 and CDR2: SNHLY and FYNNEI. There are 12 residues in the CDR3. Here the CDR3 reads CASSGVAGLIHF. The CDR3 DNA is TGTGCCAGCAGTGGCGTAGCGGGACTAATACATTTC. Using reference TRBV2 and TRBJ2-5 for the parts outside the CDR3, the full variable domain is EPEVTQTPSHQVTQMGQEVILRCVPISNHLYFYWYRQILGQKVEFLVSFYNNEISEKSEIFDDQFSVERPDGSNFTLKIRSTKLEDSAMYFCASSGVAGLIHFGPGTRLLVL.

At least ten counts were recorded for this clonotype. V and J are TRBV7-9 and TRBJ2-7, with no clear D. Trimming left V 1 base short and J 5 bases short, with 12 bases between. Germline V CDR1 and CDR2: SEHNR, FQNEAQ (reference sequence). This CDR3 is built from 14 residues. The CDR3 DNA reads TGTGCCAGCAGCTTAGGTCTGTCTGGGGACGAGCAGTACTTC. Its translation: CASSLGLSGDEQYF.

This chain links TRBV4-1 with TRBJ2-7; 11 bases match TRBD2. In germline, CDR1 is MGHRA, CDR2 YSYEKL. Trimming took 5 bases from V and 4 from J; bases not matched to a gene: 16. The CDR3 is 18 amino acids. CDR3 amino acids: CASSYHLSGGLAEYEQYF. CDR3 sequence (DNA): TGCGCCAGCAGCTACCACCTGTCCGGGGGACTAGCGGAATACGAGCAGTACTTC.

This clonotype was detected only a few times. This chain links TRBV10-3 with TRBJ2-2; the match to TRBD1 covers 10 bases. The CDR3 covers 14 residues. The J segment lost 6 bases and the V segment lost 7 bases, leaving 5 bases of the junction unmatched. Germline CDR1 and CDR2: ENHRY and SYGVKD. CDR3 coding DNA: TGTGCCATCAACGGACAGGGGGTGTCCGGGGAGCTGTTTTTT. Its protein is CAINGQGVSGELFF.

The chain has TRBV12-3 or TRBV12-4 and TRBJ2-1; 12 nucleotides line up with TRBD2. The CDR3 is made up of 15 amino acids. Trimming cost V 6 bases and J 8 bases; bases outside gene matches: 8. This chain's CDR3 is CASSTSGRTSDEQFF. The CDR3 DNA sequence: TGTGCCAGCAGCACTAGCGGGAGGACGTCTGATGAGCAGTTCTTC.

This clonotype appeared a few times. This chain uses TRBV12-3 or TRBV12-4 with TRBJ1-5, with 7 bases fitting TRBD1. J lost 3 bases, V lost 2 bases, and 13 bases had no gene match. There are 18 residues in the CDR3. The CDR3 nucleotides are TGTGCCAGCAGTTTAACGTCACGGGGTACAGGGGACAATCAGCCCCAGCATTTT. This sequence encodes CASSLTSRGTGDNQPQHF.

The chain has TRBV18 and TRBJ1-3; TRBD1 is a possible D gene (6 bases). The ends were cut back, 6 bases at V and 0 bases at J, with 12 bases in the middle. There are 15 residues in the CDR3. Germline-derived CDR1 and CDR2 are KGHSH and LQKENI. CDR3 in DNA: TGTGCCAGCTCTTCCGACAGGAACTCTGGAAACACCATATATTTT. Residues: CASSSDRNSGNTIYF.

This clonotype was seen ten or more times. CDR3 amino acids: CASRSNTGEFEKLFF. The CDR3 bases are TGTGCCAGCAGATCCAACACAGGGGAGTTCGAAAAACTGTTTTTT. This chain uses TRBV12-3 or TRBV12-4 with TRBJ1-4, with 7 bases that match TRBD1. Trimming removed 6 bases from V and 8 bases from J; junction bases left unmatched: 12. The CDR3 covers 15 residues.

This clonotype was counted only a few times. This chain uses TRBV3-1 with TRBJ2-4; 12 bases are a match to TRBD2. This CDR3 spans 14 amino acids. V lost 0 bases to trimming and J lost 11 bases; unmatched junction nucleotides: 2. Germline V lookup: CDR1 LGHDT, CDR2 YNNKEL (reference sequence). The CDR3 DNA is TGTGCCAGCAGCCAAGAGACTAGCGGGAGACTTCAGTACTTC. It yields the protein CASSQETSGRLQYF.

The chain carries TRBV10-2 and TRBJ2-7; D is uncertain. Germline V gene data show CDR1 as WSHSY and CDR2 as SAAADI. The CDR3 has 16 residues. The V end lost 3 bases, the J end lost 5 bases, and 20 bases lay between the germline ends. The CDR3 bases are TGCGCCAGCAGTGATACCGAGGTGAGGACGCTAGACGAGCAGTACTTC. Residues: CASSDTEVRTLDEQYF.

This clonotype has ten or more counts. The chain uses TRBV27 and TRBJ2-1; D may be TRBD2 (5 bases). Trimming removed 6 bases from V and 5 bases from J, with 20 bases in between. The CDR3 contains 16 residues. Germline V gives CDR1 MNHEY, CDR2 SMNVEV (reference sequence). In DNA, the CDR3 is TGTGCCAGCAGCCCCCACGGGGTACAGTCCCACAATGAGCAGTTCTTC. Protein product: CASSPHGVQSHNEQFF.